One and the same sample provided the 3 T cell receptor beta chains below, sequenced in a study of T cell changes during pregnancy in multiple sclerosis (dated by TCRdb to between 2018 and 2021). The library was built by means of the immunoSEQ multiplex PCR assay. TCRdb stores this immuneACCESS table with in-frame sequences only. Part of the clones is absent; in the studies checked, under half of the shortfall reflects unresolved V genes, and no reason is known for the rest. This sample holds 91,000 or so clones; approximately 93% were observed only once. The ten largest account for more than 0.75% of the sample. The material sequenced was peripheral blood, taken after pregnancy. These TCRs come from a female donor with multiple sclerosis, enrolled in a pregnancy study.

The gene calls are TRBV27 and TRBJ1-3; D gene ambiguous. Germline V lookup: CDR1 MNHEY, CDR2 SMNVEV (reference sequence). The CDR3 spans 14 residues. Trimming left V 2 bases short and J 7 bases short, with 12 bases between. CDR3: CASSLGQPGNTIYF. DNA for the CDR3: TGTGCCAGCAGTTTAGGGCAGCCGGGGAACACCATATATTTT.

This CDR3 reads CASSQTGLASSTDTQYF. The CDR3 DNA sequence: TGTGCCAGTAGTCAAACAGGACTAGCGTCTAGCACAGATACGCAGTATTTT. The chain is built from TRBV19 and TRBJ2-3, with TRBD2 matching 9 bases. Germline assignment: CDR1 LNHDA and CDR2 SQIVND (reference sequence). The CDR3 covers 17 residues. With 5 bases clipped from V and 0 bases from J, the junction kept 9 bases outside the gene matches.

In its sample, this clone was seen once. V gene TRBV4-3 combines with J gene TRBJ2-7; unclear D gene. The CDR3 covers 13 residues. The V gene's germline CDR1 is LGHNA and CDR2 YSLEER. V lost 4 bases to trimming and J lost 4 bases, with 11 bases between them. CDR3 sequence (DNA): TGCGCCAGCAGCCTAAGACTGCAATACGAGCAGTACTTC. This gives the protein CASSLRLQYEQYF.